Presented here are 31 T cell receptor beta chains from one specimen sequenced in a study of OX40 agonist ivuxolimab in advanced cancers. Data came from immunoSEQ multiplex PCR; TCRdb stores just in-frame clones and leaves some out. Counted here are 78,000 or so clones, about 92% occurring once; the ten biggest clones make up roughly 10%. Specimen: CD4+ or CD8+ T cells sorted from blood, collected in a trial of the OX40 agonist ivuxolimab. The receptors come from an adult with an advanced solid tumor such as melanoma, head and neck, liver or kidney cancer.

J is TRBJ1-1 and V is TRBV5-1; D unclear. The CDR3 has 13 amino acids. V was shortened by 0 bases and J by 8 bases, with 11 bases between the two germline ends. Germline V gene sequence: CDR1 SGHRS, CDR2 YFSETQ. As DNA, the CDR3 is TGCGCCAGCAGCTTGGCCGGCGGACCCGAAGCTTTCTTT. Protein: CASSLAGGPEAFF.

The chain is built from TRBV9 and TRBJ2-1; TRBD2 matches at 15 bases. After removal of 3 bases from V and 9 bases from J, the junction contained 13 bases not matched to a gene. The CDR3 is 18 amino acids. CDR1 SGDLS and CDR2 YYNGEE come from the germline V gene. The CDR3 protein is CASSGRGTSGGPVGEQFF. The CDR3 region has the DNA TGTGCCAGCAGCGGGCGCGGGACTAGCGGGGGGCCGGTCGGTGAGCAGTTCTTC.

This clone has just a few counts. This rearrangement joins TRBV19 to TRBJ2-1; tentatively, D is TRBD1 or TRBD2 (5 bases each). The CDR3 runs to 12 residues. Trimming left V 5 bases short and J 7 bases short, with 9 bases between. The germline gives CDR1 LNHDA, CDR2 SQIVND (reference sequence). The CDR3 is CASSLWGNEQFF. The CDR3 DNA sequence: TGTGCCAGTAGTCTTTGGGGGAATGAGCAGTTCTTC.

The chain links TRBV13 to TRBJ1-1; D not resolved. Germline CDR1 reads PRHDT; CDR2 reads FYEKMQ (reference sequence). The V and J ends lost 1 base and 0 bases respectively, with 9 bases between them. The CDR3 is made up of 15 amino acids. Here the CDR3 reads CASSLVATMNTEAFF. CDR3 bases: TGTGCCAGCAGCTTAGTGGCGACCATGAACACTGAAGCTTTCTTT.

CDR3 bases: TGCAGCGTTGAAAGGGACGCCGGAGTCGAGCAGTTCTTC. Translated, it gives CSVERDAGVEQFF. J is TRBJ2-1 and V is TRBV29-1; the D gene could be TRBD1 or TRBD2 (5 bases each). CDR1 and CDR2 from the germline V gene are SQVTM and ANQGSEA. The CDR3 is made up of 13 amino acids. The V gene lost 2 bases and the J gene lost 10 bases, with 15 bases spanning the gap.

CDR3 sequence reads: CASSARQGPDEKLFF. CDR3 nucleotide sequence: TGTGCCAGCAGTGCTCGACAGGGACCAGATGAAAAACTGTTTTTT. This sequence joins TRBV2 and TRBJ1-4, with TRBD1 matching over 7 bases. This CDR3 comprises 15 residues. J was trimmed by 6 bases and V by 4 bases; bases with no gene match: 8. CDR1 is SNHLY, CDR2 FYNNEI, per germline. Full variable domain (missing parts from reference TRBV2 and TRBJ1-4): EPEVTQTPSHQVTQMGQEVILRCVPISNHLYFYWYRQILGQKVEFLVSFYNNEISEKSEIFDDQFSVERPDGSNFTLKIRSTKLEDSAMYFCASSARQGPDEKLFFGSGTQLSVL.

Of note for this clone: One junction end disagrees with the germline gene, perhaps due to a read error. J is TRBJ2-1 and V is TRBV10-3; 9 bases fit TRBD1. CDR3 length: 13 residues. Germline CDR1 and CDR2: ENHRY and SYGVKD. CDR3: CAFLGTGYNKQFF. The CDR3, as DNA: TGTGCCTTTTTGGGGACAGGGTACAATAAGCAGTTCTTC.

This chain joins TRBV6-5 and TRBJ2-7; weak D call: TRBD1 (5 bases). CDR3 length: 14 residues. V was clipped by 6 bases and J by 3 bases, with 15 bases between them. Germline values: CDR1 MNHEY, CDR2 SVGAGI. CDR3 in DNA: TGTGCCAGCAGCTCCAGACAGAAGATCTACGAGCAGTACTTC. Translated, it gives CASSSRQKIYEQYF.

The chain carries TRBV10-1 and TRBJ2-1; 8 bases fit TRBD2. The CDR3 has 12 amino acids. V shed 6 bases, J shed 9 bases, and the junction held 4 bases outside the gene matches. Germline CDR1 is WNHNN and CDR2 is SYGVQD (reference sequence). CDR3 sequence reads: CASRGTRGEQFF. In nucleotides, the CDR3 is TGCGCCAGCAGGGGGACTAGGGGTGAGCAGTTCTTC.

This clone was seen a few times. At the DNA level, this CDR3 is encoded by other sequences in the same sample as well. The V call is TRBV6-1, the J call TRBJ1-2; the D is unclear. CDR1 MNHNS and CDR2 SASEGT come from the germline V gene. V was pared by 1 base and J by 5 bases, with 2 bases between. The CDR3 is made up of 11 amino acids. The CDR3 nucleotides read TGTGCCAGCAGTGAAGGGTATGGCTACACCTTC. Protein sequence: CASSEGYGYTF.

This chain joins TRBV10-3 and TRBJ1-1; tentative D call: TRBD1 (5 bases). The ends were cut back, 10 bases at V and 0 bases at J, with 15 bases in the middle. From germline, CDR1 is ENHRY and CDR2 SYGVKD. This CDR3 has 14 amino acids. CDR3 in amino acids: CATWRGEMNTEAFF. In DNA form, the CDR3 reads TGTGCCACTTGGCGGGGCGAGATGAACACTGAAGCTTTCTTT.

This chain joins TRBV27 and TRBJ2-4; 8 bases agree with TRBD1. The CDR3 sequence is 17 residues long. V lost 7 bases to trimming and J lost 3 bases; unmatched junction nucleotides: 14. From germline, CDR1 is MNHEY and CDR2 SMNVEV (reference sequence). This CDR3 reads CASNSPEDRAGKNIQYF. In nucleotides, the CDR3 is TGTGCCAGCAACTCCCCGGAGGACAGGGCTGGCAAAAACATTCAGTACTTC.

This chain's CDR3 is CASSYPTGGTDTQYF. The CDR3 bases are TGTGCCAGCAGTTACCCTACAGGGGGCACAGATACGCAGTATTTT. V and J are TRBV6-5 and TRBJ2-3, with TRBD1 identical over 7 bases. CDR3 length equals 15 residues. V gave up 2 bases and J gave up 1 base; unmatched junction bases: 3. Germline V gene sequence: CDR1 MNHEY, CDR2 SVGAGI.

This sequence joins TRBV11-2 and TRBJ2-7; 9 bases agree with TRBD1. The CDR3 covers 17 residues. CDR1 SGHAT and CDR2 FQNNGV come from the germline V gene. V shed 1 base and J 5 bases; nucleotides not matched to a gene: 12. DNA of the CDR3: TGTGCCAGCAGCTTAGTTCCAACACATAACAGGGGGCACGAGCAGTACTTC. Protein sequence: CASSLVPTHNRGHEQYF.

V is TRBV2 and J is TRBJ2-3; 8 nucleotides agree with TRBD2. Germline V gene lookup returns CDR1 SNHLY and CDR2 FYNNEI. V shed 10 bases and J 2 bases; nucleotides not matched to a gene: 11. CDR3 size: 15 residues. The CDR3 bases are TGTGCCATCCGGGGTACTAGCGGACCCACAGATACGCAGTATTTT. Translation gives CAIRGTSGPTDTQYF.

The V gene is TRBV10-3, the J gene TRBJ1-1; D is ambiguous. This CDR3 has 14 residues. V gave up 10 bases and J gave up 2 bases, with 17 bases separating them. Germline loops: CDR1 ENHRY, CDR2 SYGVKD. CDR3 nucleotide sequence: TGTGCCAGTGAGTCAGCAGAGGCCAACACTGAAGCTTTCTTT. It codes for CASESAEANTEAFF.

The V call is TRBV14, the J call TRBJ1-2; 8 nucleotides line up with TRBD1. This CDR3 spans 14 amino acids. CDR1 SGHDN and CDR2 FVKESK come from the germline V gene. V was clipped by 5 bases and J by 6 bases; unmatched bases: 8. CDR3 DNA sequence: TGTGCCAGCAGCTACTGGACAGGGAGTGATGGCTACACCTTC. Its translation: CASSYWTGSDGYTF.

This clone was seen once. The gene calls are TRBV7-6 and TRBJ2-7; a possible D gene is TRBD2 (6 bases). V lost 5 bases and J lost 3, with 17 bases in between. The CDR3 has 15 amino acids. Germline V gives CDR1 SGHVS, CDR2 FNYEAQ. In DNA, the CDR3 is TGTGCCAGCAGCCCTCATTTGGACTACATCTACGAGCAGTACTTC. This encodes CASSPHLDYIYEQYF. The whole variable domain, remainder taken from reference TRBV7-6 and TRBJ2-7, is GAGVSQSPRYKVTKRGQDVALRCDPISGHVSLYWYRQALGQGPEFLTYFNYEAQQDKSGLPNDRFSAERPEGSISTLTIQRTEQRDSAMYRCASSPHLDYIYEQYFGPGTRLTVT.

This chain uses TRBV13 with TRBJ1-4, with D possibly being TRBD1 (6 bases). The length of the CDR3 is 15 residues. The germline gives CDR1 PRHDT, CDR2 FYEKMQ (reference sequence). V lost 2 bases, J lost 4 bases, and 11 bases lay in between. The chain's CDR3 is CASSLYRAGNEKLFF. CDR3 bases: TGTGCCAGCAGCTTATACAGGGCGGGTAATGAAAAACTGTTTTTT. The full variable domain, completed using reference TRBV13 and TRBJ1-4, is AAGVIQSPRHLIKEKRETATLKCYPIPRHDTVYWYQQGPGQDPQFLISFYEKMQSDKGSIPDRFSAQQFSDYHSELNMSSLELGDSALYFCASSLYRAGNEKLFFGSGTQLSVL.

The rearrangement links TRBV19 to TRBJ1-1, with D tentatively TRBD1 (5 bases). The CDR3 spans 15 residues. Germline V CDR1 and CDR2: LNHDA, SQIVND (reference sequence). The V gene lost 5 bases and the J gene lost 2 bases, with 15 bases spanning the gap. CDR3 DNA: TGTGCCAGTAGTTTTTGGGGGGGTTTAAACACTGAAGCTTTCTTT. Translation: CASSFWGGLNTEAFF. Supplemented by reference TRBV19 and TRBJ1-1, the full variable domain reads DGGITQSPKYLFRKEGQNVTLSCEQNLNHDAMYWYRQDPGQGLRLIYYSQIVNDFQKGDIAEGYSVSREKKESFPLTVTSAQKNPTAFYLCASSFWGGLNTEAFFGQGTRLTVV.

V and J are TRBV27 and TRBJ2-1, with D unclear. Looked up from germline, CDR1 is MNHEY and CDR2 is SMNVEV (reference sequence). V lost 5 bases to trimming and J lost 2 bases, with 10 bases between them. There are 14 residues in the CDR3. CDR3 sequence: CASSPMEPYNEQFF. The CDR3 coding sequence is TGTGCCAGCAGTCCCATGGAGCCCTACAATGAGCAGTTCTTC.

This clone has only one observation. This chain uses TRBV5-8 with TRBJ1-1, with TRBD1 as a possible D gene (5 bases). V was trimmed by 0 bases and J by 5 bases, leaving 11 bases between them. CDR1 is SGHTS and CDR2 is YDEGEE in the germline V gene. The CDR3 is 14 residues long. Here the CDR3 DNA reads TGTGCCAGCAGCTTGGCGGCAGGGTGGACTGAAGCTTTCTTT. This translates into CASSLAAGWTEAFF.

The J gene is TRBJ1-1, the V gene TRBV11-1; D unresolved. Germline V gene sequence: CDR1 SGHAT, CDR2 FQDESV (reference sequence). CDR3 length: 16 residues. Trimming cost V 3 bases and J 0 bases, with 14 bases left between them. CDR3 sequence reads: CASSFGPGIMNTEAFF. CDR3 sequence (DNA): TGTGCCAGCAGCTTCGGTCCAGGCATTATGAACACTGAAGCTTTCTTT.

The rearrangement uses TRBV27 and TRBJ1-4; D call uncertain. Trimming took 5 bases from V and 0 from J, leaving 7 bases between them. The CDR3 sequence is 14 residues long. The germline CDR1 and CDR2 sequences are MNHEY and SMNVEV (reference sequence). The CDR3 loop is CASSRQATNEKLFF. The CDR3 DNA is TGTGCCAGCAGTCGGCAGGCAACTAATGAAAAACTGTTTTTT.

A word on this clone: The germline gene is not matched at one end of the junction; a read error may be the cause. The chain has TRBV5-1 and TRBJ2-5; 9 bases align to TRBD1. The J call may be wrong; the DNA end is better matched by TRBJ2-7. Germline values: CDR1 SGHRS, CDR2 YFSETQ. The CDR3 sequence is 15 residues long. CDR3 sequence (DNA): TGTGCCAGCAGCTCTGGACAGGGGCACTCCTACGAGCAGTACTTC. Protein sequence: CASSSGQGHSYEQYF.

The genes are TRBV4-3 and TRBJ2-1; D may be TRBD2 (5 bases). Germline loops: CDR1 LGHNA, CDR2 YSLEER. V was trimmed by 4 bases and J by 4 bases, leaving 14 bases between them. The CDR3 is 15 amino acids. For the CDR3, the DNA is TGCGCCAGCAGCCTCGAGACTAATCAGTACAATGAGCAGTTCTTC. It encodes CASSLETNQYNEQFF.

This clone was recorded once. The genes are TRBV7-3 and TRBJ1-5, with D perhaps matching TRBD1 (6 bases). Looked up from germline, CDR1 is SGHTA and CDR2 is FQGTGA. The CDR3 is 15 residues long. Trimming left V 2 bases short and J 3 bases short, with 11 bases between. The CDR3 sequence: CASSLGQGINQPQHF. The DNA of the CDR3 is TGTGCCAGCAGCTTAGGGCAGGGGATCAATCAGCCCCAGCATTTT.

The chain carries TRBV21-1 and TRBJ2-3; TRBD1, the D gene given by the table, was not confirmed from the DNA. TRBV21-1 is termed a pseudogene. The CDR3 loop spans 14 amino acids. The CDR3 here is CASRAGQGTDTQYF. For the CDR3, the DNA is TGTGCCAGCAGGGCGGGACAGGGTACAGATACGCAGTATTTT.

The chain uses TRBV5-1 and TRBJ1-1; D is ambiguous. CDR1 and CDR2 (germline): SGHRS, YFSETQ. CDR3 size: 13 residues. V lost 0 bases and J lost 6, with 9 bases in between. The DNA for the CDR3 is TGCGCCAGCAGCTTGGCTCCGGGTTCTGAAGCTTTCTTT. It encodes CASSLAPGSEAFF.

The chain carries TRBV25-1 and TRBJ1-4; 7 bases are shared with TRBD1. The CDR3 contains 16 residues. V shed 2 bases and J 4 bases; nucleotides not matched to a gene: 7. Germline loops: CDR1 MGHDK, CDR2 SYGVNS. CDR3 in amino acids: CASSEEGTVYNEKLFF. The CDR3 nucleotides read TGTGCCAGCAGTGAAGAAGGGACAGTTTATAATGAAAAACTGTTTTTT.

This rearrangement joins TRBV11-2 to TRBJ1-4; D perhaps matches TRBD1 (5 bases). Trimming stripped 1 base from V and 7 bases from J, with 10 bases between. Per the germline V gene, CDR1 is SGHAT and CDR2 is FQNNGV. The length of the CDR3 is 14 residues. The CDR3 DNA reads TGTGCCAGCAGCTTAGGGGGGAGCAGTGAAAAACTGTTTTTT. This gives the protein CASSLGGSSEKLFF.